This TCR beta chain was observed in a study of CD8+ T cells in alopecia areata. Treatment described: oral pan-JAK inhibitor, 5-10 mg twice daily. TCR sequencing used cDNA made by reverse transcription of extracted RNA. Profiling relied on immunoSEQ multiplex PCR, and the TCRdb table lists in-frame clones only, not all of them. The data hold 150,000 to 200,000 clones, with around 58% observed a single time. To note about this clone: Its antigen is unknown.

Study-wide points: For patients receiving tofacitinib, scalp clonality and expanded CD8+ clones among the top 100 significantly decreased.

CDR3 length: 12 residues. The germline CDR1 and CDR2 sequences are SQVTM and ANQGSEA. The germline V and J ends were trimmed by 7 bases and 8 bases, with 17 bases remaining between them. The sequenced sample was CD4+ T cells sorted from blood, obtained at approximately week 60, from a patient treated with tofacitinib. This clonotype originated in a human donor with alopecia areata. This chain joins TRBV29-1 and TRBJ1-1; a weak D match, TRBD1 (5 bases). The CDR3 DNA reads as TGCAGCGGCGCCGGGACCGTCACCGAAGCTTTCTTT. Its protein product is CSGAGTVTEAFF.